One T cell receptor beta chain is described in this entry. Antigen: not known. This sample was included in a study of beta chain features in type 1 diabetes. The study reverse transcribed the entire isolated RNA, so it sequenced expressed TCRB transcripts. Method: immunoSEQ multiplex PCR; TCRdb's copy keeps in-frame clones and lacks some. The sample includes more than 250,000 clones, around 15% of them seen just once. Regarding the study as a whole: TCRB CDR3s were moderately but significantly shorter in Type 1 diabetes patients in all four CD4+ subsets.

The germline V gene encodes CDR1 SGHRS and CDR2 YFSETQ. Trimming cost V 4 bases and J 5 bases; bases outside gene matches: 10. The CDR3 loop spans 16 amino acids. The V gene is TRBV5-1, the J gene TRBJ2-2; 8 positions match TRBD1. The sequence was collected from a man in his thirties or forties with type 1 diabetes. Specimen: naive CD4+ T cells from blood. This CDR3 reads CASSPSRTGMTGELFF. For the CDR3, the DNA is TGCGCCAGCAGCCCATCCAGGACAGGGATGACCGGGGAGCTGTTTTTT.